This T cell receptor beta chain is drawn from a study of T cells in women clearing cervical HPV infection. About the study: For cases, blood was sampled a median roughly 150 days after lesion detection, interquartile range roughly 80 to 200 days. Study results and limitations: CIN3+ cases had significantly higher TCR richness than controls; evenness did not differ.

Measured with immunoSEQ multiplex PCR; TCRdb has only the in-frame clones, and not every one. The listing records approximately 23,000 clones. Cervical HPV DNA detected by MY09/MY11 PCR, typed by dot-blot. Remarks on this clone: Its antigen is undetermined. The read ends 3 residues shy of where the CDR3 ends; the end is completed using the germline J gene.

Germline CDR1 is MGHRA and CDR2 is YSYEKL. The ends were cut back, 5 bases at V and 0 bases at J, with 11 bases in the middle. The CDR3 sequence is 15 residues long. The gene calls are TRBV4-1 and TRBJ1-5; D might be TRBD1 (5 bases). Material: blood buffy coat. The receptor was isolated from a woman between 18 and 69 years old with a cervical HPV16 infection that either progressed to CIN3+ or cleared (not recorded which). The CDR3 DNA, read in part, is TGCGCCAGCAGCATCCGAGACAGTAGCAATCAGCCC. As protein: CASSIRDSSNQP. The full CDR3 protein reads CASSIRDSSNQPQHF.